This TCR beta chain was found in a study of cytomegalovirus exposure and HLA in healthy donors. About the study: From donors who were HLA-typed, an early data release held 80 million to 95 million unique TCRs.

Both 60 Vbeta primers and 13 Jbeta primers went into the PCR. The assay was immunoSEQ multiplex PCR, and TCRdb's table has in-frame clones only and misses some. The sample shows some 120,000 clones, approximately 80% of them seen only once. V gave up 5 bases and J gave up 7 bases; unmatched junction bases: 7. Germline V gives CDR1 MNHNY, CDR2 SVGAGI (reference sequence). The CDR3 loop spans 13 amino acids. This clone was detected only once. Sequencing was done on a sample of PBMCs. The J gene is TRBJ1-1, the V gene TRBV6-6, with 7 bases aligning to TRBD1. The receptor comes from a man aged 40-55 years in good health and CMV-seronegative. CDR3 protein: CASSPDRKYEAFF. The CDR3 DNA follows: TGTGCCAGCAGTCCGGACAGGAAATATGAAGCTTTCTTT.